This TCR beta chain comes out of a study of Ad26.COV2.S vaccination and SARS-CoV-2 variants. Study-wide context: Administration of Ad26.COV2.S was intramuscular, either once or twice 56 days apart.

In regard to this clone: The target antigen is unknown.

Study findings and constraints: In TCR breadth and depth analyses, total T cell responses may have been underestimated.

Method: immunoSEQ multiplex PCR; TCRdb's copy keeps in-frame clones and lacks some. The sample has about 400,000 clones, approximately 86% seen once. Noted treatment: roughly 19 received Ad26.COV2.S at low or high dose, single or two shots; 5 received placebo; per-sample allocation not given. Each sample was drawn 63 days after the first injection (of vaccine or placebo). Built on an Ad26 vector, the vaccine expressed Wuhan-strain SARS-CoV-2 spike. Unmatched junction bases numbered 3, after V lost 6 bases and J lost 6 bases. This CDR3 comprises 13 residues. The sample consisted of peripheral blood, taken in a trial of Ad26.COV2.S vaccine versus placebo. The clonotype was recovered from a person aged 18-60 years who received the Ad26.COV2.S COVID-19 vaccine or a placebo. The V gene is TRBV12-3 or TRBV12-4, the J gene TRBJ1-2; 11 bases agree with TRBD1. This CDR3 reads CASSWDRGDGYTF. CDR3 DNA sequence: TGTGCCAGCAGCTGGGACAGGGGGGATGGCTACACCTTC.